What follows are 12 T cell receptor beta chains derived from one specimen sequenced in a study of vaccination effects on CD4 cells after COVID-19. The method was immunoSEQ multiplex PCR; TCRdb's version includes in-frame clones alone and lacks a portion of them. The data contain some 63,000 clones, 72% of them singletons. These receptors' antigens are unknown. Cultured cells yielded isolated CD4+ T cells after 10 days. Specimen: CD4+ T cells from PBMCs cultured without peptide, collected before COVID-19 vaccination. The receptors shown here come from a human donor who had a prior SARS-CoV-2 infection.

This clone was seen more than once but under ten times. V and J are TRBV12-3 or TRBV12-4 and TRBJ1-2, with D unresolved. Trimming shortened V by 4 bases and J by 0 bases, and 6 bases separated the two germline ends. This CDR3 contains 13 residues. The CDR3 DNA sequence: TGTGCCAGCAGTTGGAGAGCTAACTATGGCTACACCTTC. Translation: CASSWRANYGYTF.

On this clone itself: Sequence at one end of the junction differs from germline and may be a read error. The V gene is TRBV7-7, the J gene TRBJ2-3; D unclear. This CDR3 has 13 residues. Germline-derived CDR1 and CDR2 are SSHAT and FNYEAQ (reference sequence). The CDR3 DNA reads as TGTGCTAGCAGCTTAATGCCCACAGATACGCAGTATTTT. It codes for CASSLMPTDTQYF. Full variable domain (missing parts from reference TRBV7-7 and TRBJ2-3): GAGVSQSPRYKVTKRGQDVTLRCDPISSHATLYWYQQALGQGPEFLTYFNYEAQPDKSGLPSDRFSAERPEGSISTLTIQRTEQRDSAMYRCASSLMPTDTQYFGPGTRLTVL.

The chain links TRBV7-6 to TRBJ2-1; TRBD2 aligns across 13 bases. Germline trimming cut 4 bases from V and 8 bases from J; bases unmatched to any gene: 2. The CDR3 length is 14 residues. Germline loops: CDR1 SGHVS, CDR2 FNYEAQ. In DNA, the CDR3 is TGTGCCAGCAGCTCACTAGCGGGGGGGCATGAGCAGTTCTTC. This gives the protein CASSSLAGGHEQFF.

J is TRBJ1-2 and V is TRBV7-2; D might be TRBD1 (5 bases). This CDR3 comprises 17 residues. CDR1 is SGHTA and CDR2 is FQGNSA in the germline V gene. Deletions cut 2 bases from V and 2 bases from J, with 18 bases between. The CDR3 DNA reads TGTGCCAGCAGCTTAAATTTTGTCCCGACAGCAAACTATGGCTACACCTTC. It specifies CASSLNFVPTANYGYTF.

The CDR3 loop reads CASSNAGGKDIQYF. The CDR3 DNA reads as TGCGCCAGCAGTAATGCAGGGGGTAAGGACATTCAGTACTTC. The V gene is TRBV5-1, the J gene TRBJ2-4, with TRBD1 identical over 7 bases. Germline lookup yields CDR1 SGHRS and CDR2 YFSETQ. The trim removed 5 bases at V and 8 bases at J, leaving 10 bases unmatched. The CDR3 spans 14 residues.

This rearrangement joins TRBV27 to TRBJ2-7; unclear D gene. The germline V and J ends were trimmed by 2 bases and 0 bases, with 17 bases remaining between them. Germline lookup yields CDR1 MNHEY and CDR2 SMNVEV (reference sequence). This CDR3 is built from 17 residues. The CDR3 nucleotides are TGTGCCAGCAGTTTAAAATCTTTACCTCGCCTCTCCTACGAGCAGTACTTC. This encodes CASSLKSLPRLSYEQYF.

This clone was seen a handful of times. The chain uses TRBV3-1 (or the pseudogene TRBV3-2) and TRBJ1-5, with D possibly TRBD1 on 5 matching bases. CDR3 size: 14 residues. V was pared by 1 base and J by 7 bases, with 11 bases between. CDR1 and CDR2 from the germline V gene are LGHDT and YNNKEL (reference sequence). The CDR3 spells CASSQGGREQPQHF. CDR3 DNA sequence: TGTGCCAGCAGCCAAGGTGGCAGGGAACAGCCCCAGCATTTT.

V is TRBV5-1 and J is TRBJ2-7, with D perhaps matching TRBD1 (6 bases). The V end was cut by 5 bases, the J end by 2 bases, with 17 bases between. Germline assignment: CDR1 SGHRS and CDR2 YFSETQ. This CDR3 has 15 residues. The CDR3 protein is CASSRGGSDTYEQYF. In nucleotides, the CDR3 is TGCGCCAGCAGTCGAGGGGGTTCTGATACCTACGAGCAGTACTTC. The whole variable domain, remainder taken from reference TRBV5-1 and TRBJ2-7, is KAGVTQTPRYLIKTRGQQVTLSCSPISGHRSVSWYQQTPGQGLQFLFEYFSETQRNKGNFPGRFSGRQFSNSRSEMNVSTLELGDSALYLCASSRGGSDTYEQYFGPGTRLTVT.

This rearrangement joins TRBV10-3 to TRBJ1-2, with D unresolved. From germline, CDR1 is ENHRY and CDR2 SYGVKD. Trimming left V 2 bases short and J 0 bases short, with 10 bases between. This CDR3 comprises 15 residues. The CDR3 loop reads CAISENTASNYGYTF. In nucleotides, the CDR3 is TGTGCCATCAGTGAGAATACAGCCTCTAACTATGGCTACACCTTC.

In DNA form, the CDR3 reads TGTGCCAGCAGTTTAATTTGGGGGGAGGAGCAGTACTTC. Residues: CASSLIWGEEQYF. The chain uses TRBV27 and TRBJ2-7; D is perhaps TRBD2 (6 bases). Between the trimmed V and J ends, which lost 2 bases and 7 bases, there was a span of 12 bases. Looked up from germline, CDR1 is MNHEY and CDR2 is SMNVEV (reference sequence). CDR3 length: 13 residues.

The chain links TRBV11-3 to TRBJ2-2, with TRBD2 identical over 9 bases. Germline V lookup: CDR1 SGHNT, CDR2 YENEEA. The CDR3 spans 15 residues. Trimming at V came to 6 bases and at J to 0 bases, leaving 2 bases not matched to a gene. CDR3 region: CASSSSGTNTGELFF. The CDR3 DNA reads as TGTGCCAGCAGTTCTAGCGGGACGAACACCGGGGAGCTGTTTTTT.

The chain recombines TRBV12-3 or TRBV12-4 with TRBJ1-1, with D unresolved. This CDR3 is built from 12 residues. With 2 bases removed from V and 8 bases from J, the gap between germline ends came to 9 bases. CDR3 protein: CASSLHPGEAFF. The CDR3 bases are TGTGCCAGCAGTTTACATCCAGGAGAAGCTTTCTTT.